This T cell receptor beta chain was captured by sequencing in a study of radiation and T cells in renal cell carcinoma. Method: immunoSEQ multiplex PCR; TCRdb's copy keeps in-frame clones and lacks some. The sample holds 150,000 to 200,000 clones, less than 90% seen once. The CDR3 has 15 residues. Trimming stripped 1 base from V and 1 base from J, with 10 bases between. CDR1 and CDR2 (germline): MGHRA, YSYEKL. The time point: blood 4 weeks post-SBRT, at nephrectomy. Sample treatment: 15 Gy SBRT to primary tumor, nephrectomy 4 weeks later. This clonotype was sampled from a woman aged 45-65 years with renal cell carcinoma. The sample here was blood, taken from a patient whose treatment included radiotherapy and nephrectomy. The V call is TRBV4-1, the J call TRBJ1-1, with D maybe TRBD1 (5 bases). Here the CDR3 DNA reads TGCGCCAGCAGCCAAGTCGGGGCAGAGAACACTGAAGCTTTCTTT. Translating gives CASSQVGAENTEAFF.